The 27 T cell receptor beta chains listed next were all sequenced from one sample in a study of blood T cells in healthy people across ages (dated by TCRdb to the mid-2010s). The method was 5' RACE. Sequenced on an Illumina HiSeq 2500. A second about 7 to 11 cycle PCR used a sample-barcoded 5' primer and a J-beta primer mix. Clones were called with MiXCR by TCRdb after fastp trimmed the public reads at Q25, and only in-frame beta chains were retained. Rows are combined by CDR3 protein, so each entry shows the most common genes and DNA. For this sample there are about 620,000 distinct CDR3 sequences; approximately 52% appear just once. The ten largest clones take up about 13% of the sample. The sequencing sample was made of blood. These receptors were obtained from a woman aged 80 or over in good health.

The V call is TRBV24-1, the J call TRBJ2-1; TRBD2 is a possible D gene (6 bases). V lost 3 bases and J lost 7, with 15 bases in between. Germline V gene data show CDR1 as KGHDR and CDR2 as SFDVKD. The CDR3 is 15 amino acids. CDR3 bases: TGTGCCACCAGTGATGGGGCAAGGGGAGGTAATGAGCAGTTCTTC. Translation gives CATSDGARGGNEQFF.

The rearrangement joins TRBV27 to TRBJ2-3; a weak D match, TRBD2 (6 bases). V was shortened by 7 bases and J by 2 bases, with 16 bases between the two germline ends. The length of the CDR3 is 15 residues. Germline lookup yields CDR1 MNHEY and CDR2 SMNVEV (reference sequence). Here the CDR3 DNA reads TGTGCCAGCACCGGCGGGGTGGGGCCCACAGATACGCAGTATTTT. Protein sequence: CASTGGVGPTDTQYF.

The rearrangement links TRBV5-1 to TRBJ1-3; D is undetermined. CDR3 length equals 13 residues. Germline values: CDR1 SGHRS, CDR2 YFSETQ. The ends were cut back, 2 bases at V and 2 bases at J, with 5 bases in the middle. CDR3 coding DNA: TGCGCCAGCAGCTTAAGCACTGGAAACACCATATATTTT. It translates to CASSLSTGNTIYF.

This sequence joins TRBV28 and TRBJ2-1; TRBD2 agrees at 12 bases. V gave up 6 bases and J gave up 9 bases; unmatched junction bases: 9. From germline, CDR1 is MDHEN and CDR2 SYDVKM. The CDR3 has 15 amino acids. For the CDR3, the DNA is TGTGCCAGCAGCCATCTAGCGGGAGGGACTTTTGAGCAGTTCTTC. This translates into CASSHLAGGTFEQFF.

Note on this clonotype: Germline and junction disagree at one end, which may indicate a read error. The rearrangement uses TRBV4-1 and TRBJ2-6, with D uncertain. This CDR3 is built from 18 residues. Per germline, CDR1 MGHRA and CDR2 YSYEKL. The CDR3: CAGSQDPIQFSGANVLTF. The CDR3 DNA is TGCGCCGGCAGCCAAGATCCCATACAATTCTCTGGGGCCAACGTCCTGACTTTC.

This clonotype has a handful of counts. CDR3 residues: CASSSGPSKGYSPLHF. CDR3 nucleotides: TGTGCCAGCAGTTCCGGACCCTCCAAGGGATATTCACCCCTCCACTTT. V usage is TRBV6-2 or TRBV6-3 and J usage is TRBJ1-6, with D uncertain. Germline V gene data show CDR1 as MNHEY and CDR2 as SVGEGT. The CDR3 runs to 16 residues. Trimming took off 4 bases at V and 8 bases at J, with 18 bases between the two ends.

This clonotype was detected only a few times. A clone one base away is much larger, so this may be a read error. This chain connects TRBV4-1 to TRBJ2-5, with TRBD1 as a possible D gene (5 bases). Germline-derived CDR1 and CDR2 are MGHRA and YSYEKL. This CDR3 has 14 amino acids. Between the trimmed V and J ends, which lost 4 bases and 11 bases, there was a span of 20 bases. CDR3 nucleotide sequence: TGCGCCAGCAGCCCAAGCAAGGGGTACAATGAGCAGTACTTC. Amino acids: CASSPSKGYNEQYF.

This clonotype was observed many times. The chain is built from TRBV5-1 and TRBJ2-3; no clear D gene. The CDR3 runs to 14 residues. CDR1 and CDR2 from the germline V gene are SGHRS and YFSETQ. The ends were cut back, 2 bases at V and 0 bases at J, with 7 bases in the middle. The CDR3 loop reads CASSFYSSTDTQYF. The CDR3 nucleotides read TGCGCCAGCAGCTTCTATTCTAGCACAGATACGCAGTATTTT.

This clonotype appeared many times. The chain has TRBV20-1 and TRBJ2-1, with D tentatively TRBD2 (5 bases). V was shortened by 4 bases and J by 6 bases, with 13 bases between the two germline ends. CDR3 length equals 13 residues. Germline values: CDR1 DFQATT, CDR2 SNEGSKA (reference sequence). CDR3 sequence (DNA): TGCAGTGCTAACCGGGATCGGGGCAATGAGCAGTTCTTC. Its translation: CSANRDRGNEQFF.

This clonotype showed up just a few times. CDR3: CASSPIKEASEGQYF. CDR3 sequence (DNA): TGTGCCAGCTCACCAATTAAGGAAGCGTCTGAGGGCCAGTACTTC. V gene TRBV18 combines with J gene TRBJ2-5; tentatively, D is TRBD2 (5 bases). The ends were cut back, 2 bases at V and 10 bases at J, with 20 bases in the middle. The CDR3 consists of 15 residues. In germline, CDR1 is KGHSH, CDR2 LQKENI.

V is TRBV18 and J is TRBJ2-4; no reliable D call. Germline V gene lookup returns CDR1 KGHSH and CDR2 LQKENI. There are 15 residues in the CDR3. Trimming pared 3 bases from V and 5 bases from J, leaving 14 bases between. CDR3 residues: CASSPLQGRENIQYF. In DNA, the CDR3 is TGTGCCAGCTCACCTCTCCAAGGACGGGAAAACATTCAGTACTTC.

As regards this clonotype: One base away lies a much larger clone, so this may be a sequencing read error. V gene TRBV2 combines with J gene TRBJ2-1; 7 nucleotides align to TRBD1. The germline V gene has CDR1 SNHLY and CDR2 FYNNEI. Unmatched junction bases numbered 13, after V lost 10 bases and J lost 4 bases. This CDR3 region has 15 residues. CDR3 in DNA: TGTGCCAACAGAGACCGGGACAGCAATTACAATGAGCAGTTCTTC. It translates to CANRDRDSNYNEQFF.

This clonotype showed up many times. The chain carries TRBV5-1 and TRBJ2-7, with 8 positions matching TRBD2. The CDR3 is made up of 15 amino acids. Germline V CDR1 and CDR2: SGHRS, YFSETQ. V trimming: 4 bases; J trimming: 3 bases; junction bases outside the gene matches: 9. The CDR3 region is CASSLASGSFYEQYF. The DNA of the CDR3 is TGCGCCAGCAGCCTAGCCAGCGGGAGTTTCTACGAGCAGTACTTC. Variable domain in full (rest from reference TRBV5-1 and TRBJ2-7): KAGVTQTPRYLIKTRGQQVTLSCSPISGHRSVSWYQQTPGQGLQFLFEYFSETQRNKGNFPGRFSGRQFSNSRSEMNVSTLELGDSALYLCASSLASGSFYEQYFGPGTRLTVT.

Ten or more counts support this clonotype. This rearrangement joins TRBV6-2 or TRBV6-3 to TRBJ2-1, with D uncertain. This CDR3 has 13 amino acids. V lost 0 bases, J lost 4 bases, and 4 bases lay in between. The germline CDR1 and CDR2 sequences are MNHEY and SVGEGT. The CDR3 region is CASSYSGYNEQFF. The CDR3 coding sequence is TGTGCCAGCAGTTACTCAGGGTACAATGAGCAGTTCTTC.

A note on this clonotype: A read error may account for a junction end that differs from germline. This chain uses TRBV4-1 with TRBJ1-1; D unresolved. Germline lookup yields CDR1 MGHRA and CDR2 YSYEKL. The CDR3 sequence is 15 residues long. The CDR3 spells CASNQGSVENTEAFF. CDR3 coding DNA: TGCGCCAGCAACCAAGGTAGTGTTGAGAACACTGAAGCTTTCTTT.

Ten or more counts support this clonotype. V is TRBV12-3 or TRBV12-4 and J is TRBJ2-5, with 11 bases fitting TRBD2. The V segment lost 10 bases and the J segment 5 bases; nucleotides outside the gene matches: 12. The CDR3 length is 15 residues. In DNA form, the CDR3 reads TGTGCCATCTCTAGCGGGGGGTCTCGTTGGGAGACCCAGTACTTC. Amino acid sequence: CAISSGGSRWETQYF.

This clonotype was seen a few times. The V call is TRBV24-1, the J call TRBJ2-1; D gene unclear. Looked up from germline, CDR1 is KGHDR and CDR2 is SFDVKD. The length of the CDR3 is 13 residues. V lost 3 bases, J lost 11 bases, and 13 bases lay in between. The CDR3 sequence: CATSDGPRPKQFF. The CDR3 DNA follows: TGTGCCACCAGTGATGGTCCCCGCCCCAAGCAGTTCTTC.

This chain uses TRBV29-1 with TRBJ2-3, with TRBD2 identical over 7 bases. CDR1 is SQVTM, CDR2 ANQGSEA, per germline. The ends lost 1 base at V and 2 bases at J; junction bases unmatched: 6. The CDR3 covers 15 residues. CDR3: CSVEGQRGNTDTQYF. As DNA, the CDR3 is TGCAGCGTTGAAGGACAGCGGGGTAACACAGATACGCAGTATTTT.

This chain uses TRBV4-2 with TRBJ2-1, with 8 bases fitting TRBD2. This CDR3 region has 15 residues. V dropped 4 bases and J dropped 7; count of bases not matched to a gene: 9. Germline values: CDR1 LGHNA, CDR2 YNFKEQ. The CDR3: CASSPGRGTGNEQFF. The CDR3 region has the DNA TGTGCCAGCAGCCCCGGGAGGGGGACGGGGAATGAGCAGTTCTTC.

With regard to this clonotype: This may stem from a read error, because a much larger clone lies one nucleotide away. The CDR3, as DNA: TGCAGTGCTCATCTGGGACGAGCGGGTTGGAATGAGCAGTTCTTC. Translated: CSAHLGRAGWNEQFF. The chain couples TRBV20-1 to TRBJ2-1; D might be TRBD2 (6 bases). Germline-derived CDR1 and CDR2 are DFQATT and SNEGSKA (reference sequence). Trimming cost V 5 bases and J 7 bases, with 21 bases left between them. There are 15 residues in the CDR3.

This clonotype was recorded a few times. This chain connects TRBV27 to TRBJ1-5; D remains ambiguous. Germline values: CDR1 MNHEY, CDR2 SMNVEV (reference sequence). V was shortened by 8 bases and J by 7 bases, with 12 bases between the two germline ends. The CDR3 contains 12 residues. The CDR3 bases are TGTGCCAGCGGGTCCCGGTGGCAGCCCCAGCATTTT. This translates into CASGSRWQPQHF.

This clonotype has only one observation. CDR3 coding DNA: TGTGCCATCAAAGACGGGGGCCCCGCGGAGACCCAGTACTTC. Its protein product is CAIKDGGPAETQYF. The gene calls are TRBV10-3 and TRBJ2-5; the D call may be TRBD1 or TRBD2 (6 bases each). CDR3 length: 14 residues. CDR1 is ENHRY, CDR2 SYGVKD, per germline. Deletions cut 7 bases from V and 5 bases from J, with 17 bases between.

In this sample, this clonotype turned up once. Being one base from a much bigger clone, this may be a read error. This rearrangement joins TRBV4-1 to TRBJ2-7; no definite D call. Germline V gene sequence: CDR1 MGHRA, CDR2 YSYEKL. The CDR3 covers 15 residues. V was trimmed by 6 bases and J by 7 bases, leaving 22 bases between them. CDR3 sequence (DNA): TGCGCCAGCAGGTCCCCCTATCTCTCCTACAATGAGCAGTACTTC. It translates to CASRSPYLSYNEQYF.

This chain joins TRBV15 and TRBJ2-7; D unclear. V lost 0 bases and J 12 bases, leaving 15 bases between the germline ends. Looked up from germline, CDR1 is LNHNV and CDR2 is YYDKDF (reference sequence). The CDR3 runs 13 residues. CDR3 amino acids: CATSRDVVSPLYF. The CDR3 DNA is TGTGCCACCAGCAGAGATGTAGTATCTCCCCTGTACTTC.

V is TRBV29-1 and J is TRBJ2-3; 8 nucleotides align to TRBD2. The junction had 6 bases not matched to a gene; V was cut back by 8 bases and J by 2 bases. Germline CDR1 SQVTM, CDR2 ANQGSEA. The CDR3 extends over 13 amino acids. The CDR3 here is CSLAGGTTDTQYF. CDR3 in DNA: TGCAGCCTAGCGGGTGGGACCACAGATACGCAGTATTTT.

The chain joins TRBV12-3 or TRBV12-4 to TRBJ2-7; D remains ambiguous. V was cut by 7 bases and J by 0 bases, with 13 bases left in between. The length of the CDR3 is 14 residues. For the CDR3, the DNA is TGTGCCAGCACCGACCGAAACAACTCCTACGAGCAGTACTTC. Its translation: CASTDRNNSYEQYF.

The chain employs TRBV29-1 and TRBJ2-7, with 7 bases fitting TRBD1. V lost 6 bases to trimming and J lost 3 bases; unmatched junction nucleotides: 11. The germline gives CDR1 SQVTM, CDR2 ANQGSEA. The CDR3 is made up of 14 amino acids. This CDR3 reads CSVRSGTAVYEQYF. The CDR3 nucleotides read TGCAGCGTAAGATCCGGGACAGCAGTCTACGAGCAGTACTTC.